One and the same sample provided the 13 T cell receptor beta chains below, sequenced in a study of shared clonotypes between healthy human individuals. Assay used: immunoSEQ multiplex PCR; TCRdb lists only in-frame clones, some missing. This table holds some 1,400,000 clones, around 97% found once. Sequencing was performed on naive CD4+ T cells sorted from blood. Subset given: CD45RA+ positively selected. These receptors were collected from a man aged 25 to 45 in good health.

The chain uses TRBV6-5 and TRBJ1-2; 7 positions match TRBD1. Trimming took 10 bases from V and 4 from J; bases not matched to a gene: 9. Per germline, CDR1 MNHEY and CDR2 SVGAGI. CDR3 length: 13 amino acids. The DNA for the CDR3 is TGTGCCACGTACAGGGGTACACTCTATGGCTACACCTTC. Translating it yields CATYRGTLYGYTF.

This clone came up once. The J gene is TRBJ2-1, the V gene TRBV5-1; the match to TRBD2 covers 13 bases. In germline, CDR1 is SGHRS, CDR2 YFSETQ. The CDR3 has 17 residues. Trimming took 4 bases from V and 8 from J; bases not matched to a gene: 12. CDR3 sequence (DNA): TGCGCCAGCAGCCAGGGGACTAGCGGGATCTTTAGGGATGAGCAGTTCTTC. Its protein is CASSQGTSGIFRDEQFF.

This rearrangement joins TRBV7-3 to TRBJ1-4; D is possibly TRBD1 (5 bases). Germline V lookup: CDR1 SGHTA, CDR2 FQGTGA. The CDR3 is 16 residues long. With 5 bases removed from V and 4 bases from J, the gap between germline ends came to 17 bases. CDR3 sequence reads: CASSKRGAQNNEKLFF. CDR3 DNA: TGTGCCAGCAGCAAGCGAGGGGCGCAGAATAATGAAAAACTGTTTTTT.

The gene calls are TRBV4-3 and TRBJ2-3, with TRBD2 identical over 8 bases. J was trimmed by 2 bases and V by 0 bases; bases with no gene match: 10. Germline loops: CDR1 LGHNA, CDR2 YSLEER. The CDR3 runs 18 residues. The CDR3 is CASSQDRGGPLLTDTQYF. In nucleotides, the CDR3 is TGCGCCAGCAGCCAAGATCGGGGGGGACCCCTTCTCACAGATACGCAGTATTTT.

V usage is TRBV4-2 and J usage is TRBJ2-7; 7 bases fit TRBD1. The germline CDR1 and CDR2 sequences are LGHNA and YNFKEQ. The J segment lost 4 bases and the V segment lost 3 bases, leaving 12 bases of the junction unmatched. There are 16 residues in the CDR3. As DNA, the CDR3 is TGTGCCAGCAGCCAGAGCGACACAGGGGTTGCGTACGAGCAGTACTTC. Protein product: CASSQSDTGVAYEQYF.

This clone was picked up a small number of times. CDR3 DNA: TGTGCCAGCAGCTTTGGGGTAGCGGGAGTGAACGAGCAGTACTTC. It encodes CASSFGVAGVNEQYF. The chain combines TRBV7-2 with TRBJ2-7; 9 nucleotides align to TRBD2. Trimming took 3 bases from V and 5 from J; bases not matched to a gene: 8. Germline CDR1 SGHTA, CDR2 FQGNSA. The CDR3 spans 15 residues.

The chain is built from TRBV7-6 and TRBJ1-4, with D maybe TRBD1 (5 bases). The J call is uncertain, as TRBJ2-2 better fits the DNA end. The CDR3 is 13 amino acids. CDR1 and CDR2 from the germline V gene are SGHVS and FNYEAQ. In DNA form, the CDR3 reads TGTGCCAGCAGCCCTAATCAGGGTTCGGAGCTGTTTTTT. Translation gives CASSPNQGSELFF.

The rearrangement uses TRBV9 and TRBJ2-5, with 7 bases fitting TRBD1. Trimming cost V 3 bases and J 7 bases; bases outside gene matches: 6. The V gene's germline CDR1 is SGDLS and CDR2 YYNGEE. The CDR3 has 13 residues. The CDR3 reads CASSGASGGTQYF. DNA for the CDR3: TGTGCCAGCAGCGGAGCATCAGGGGGGACCCAGTACTTC.

V and J are TRBV28 and TRBJ2-7; 9 positions match TRBD1. Per the germline V gene, CDR1 is MDHEN and CDR2 is SYDVKM. There are 14 residues in the CDR3. J lost 2 bases, V lost 6 bases, and 5 bases had no gene match. CDR3 in amino acids: CASRAWDRAYEQYF. The DNA of the CDR3 is TGTGCCAGCAGAGCCTGGGACAGGGCCTACGAGCAGTACTTC.

For the CDR3, the DNA is TGTGCCAGCAGCTTAGGGTTACGCGTGGAGCTGTTTTTT. This codes for CASSLGLRVELFF. The gene calls are TRBV11-2 and TRBJ2-2, with D unclear. V dropped 1 base and J dropped 10 bases, with 10 bases sitting between them. Germline V gene sequence: CDR1 SGHAT, CDR2 FQNNGV. This CDR3 has 13 amino acids.

The chain combines TRBV10-2 with TRBJ2-7, with 14 bases identical to TRBD2. V shed 8 bases, J shed 7 bases, and the junction held 10 bases outside the gene matches. Per the germline V gene, CDR1 is WSHSY and CDR2 is SAAADI. The length of the CDR3 is 15 residues. CDR3 in amino acids: CASGGLAGGQREQYF. Written as DNA, the CDR3 is TGCGCCAGCGGAGGACTAGCGGGAGGCCAGAGGGAGCAGTACTTC.

The chain joins TRBV14 to TRBJ2-1, with 8 positions matching TRBD1. Per the germline V gene, CDR1 is SGHDN and CDR2 is FVKESK. The CDR3 runs to 16 residues. The ends lost 4 bases at V and 0 bases at J; junction bases unmatched: 5. The CDR3 DNA reads as TGTGCCAGCAGCCGTCGGACAGGGAGCTCCTACAATGAGCAGTTCTTC. Its translation is CASSRRTGSSYNEQFF. The whole variable domain, filled in from reference TRBV14 and TRBJ2-1, reads EAGVTQFPSHSVIEKGQTVTLRCDPISGHDNLYWYRRVMGKEIKFLLHFVKESKQDESGMPNNRFLAERTGGTYSTLKVQPAELEDSGVYFCASSRRTGSSYNEQFFGPGTRLTVL.

This clone showed up just once. V and J are TRBV19 and TRBJ1-5; a weak D match, TRBD1 (6 bases). The V gene's germline CDR1 is LNHDA and CDR2 SQIVND (reference sequence). V lost 7 bases and J lost 0, with 22 bases in between. The CDR3 extends over 18 amino acids. CDR3 coding DNA: TGTGCCAGTACCGCGGGCGTTAGGGGGATTAATAGCAATCAGCCCCAGCATTTT. Its protein product is CASTAGVRGINSNQPQHF.